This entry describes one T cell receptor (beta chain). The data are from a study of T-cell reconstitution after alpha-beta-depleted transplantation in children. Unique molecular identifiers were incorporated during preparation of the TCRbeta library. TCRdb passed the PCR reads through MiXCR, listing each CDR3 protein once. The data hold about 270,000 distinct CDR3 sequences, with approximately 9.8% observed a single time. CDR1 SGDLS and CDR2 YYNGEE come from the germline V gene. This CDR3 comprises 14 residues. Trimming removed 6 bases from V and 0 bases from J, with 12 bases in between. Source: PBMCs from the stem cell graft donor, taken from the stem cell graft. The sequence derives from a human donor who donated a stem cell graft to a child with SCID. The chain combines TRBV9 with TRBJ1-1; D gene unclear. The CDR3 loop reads CASTPEWLNTEAFF. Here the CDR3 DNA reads TGTGCCAGCACCCCCGAATGGTTGAACACTGAAGCTTTCTTT.